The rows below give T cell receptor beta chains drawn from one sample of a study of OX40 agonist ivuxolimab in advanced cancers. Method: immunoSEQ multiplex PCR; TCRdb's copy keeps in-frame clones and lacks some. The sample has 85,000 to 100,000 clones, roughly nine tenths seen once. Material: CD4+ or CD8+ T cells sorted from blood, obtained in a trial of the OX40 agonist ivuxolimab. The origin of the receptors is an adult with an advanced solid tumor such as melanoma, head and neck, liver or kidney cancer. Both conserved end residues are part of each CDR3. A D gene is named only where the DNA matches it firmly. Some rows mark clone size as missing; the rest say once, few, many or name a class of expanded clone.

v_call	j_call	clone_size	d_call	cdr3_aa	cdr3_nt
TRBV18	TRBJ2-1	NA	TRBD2	CASSGLATEQFF	TGTGCCAGCTCAGGACTAGCGACTGAGCAGTTCTTC
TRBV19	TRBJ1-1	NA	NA	CASSIDYRAGTEAFF	TGTGCCAGTAGTATAGACTACAGGGCGGGCACTGAAGCTTTCTTT
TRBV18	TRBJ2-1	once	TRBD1	CASSRNSGTGGAVEQFF	TGTGCCAGCTCACGGAACTCCGGGACAGGGGGTGCGGTTGAGCAGTTCTTC
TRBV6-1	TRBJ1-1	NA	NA	CASSVRGKNTEAFF	TGTGCCAGCAGTGTCCGGGGCAAGAACACTGAAGCTTTCTTT
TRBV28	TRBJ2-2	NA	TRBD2	CASSLPAGVTTGELFF	TGTGCCAGCAGTTTGCCGGCGGGAGTGACCACCGGGGAGCTGTTTTTT
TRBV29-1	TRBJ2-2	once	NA	CSVANTGELFF	TGCAGCGTTGCGAACACCGGGGAGCTGTTTTTT
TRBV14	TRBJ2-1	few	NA	CASSQDWVGDEQFF	TGTGCCAGCAGCCAAGATTGGGTTGGCGATGAGCAGTTCTTC
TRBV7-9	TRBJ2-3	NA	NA	CASSPEGVTQYF	TGTGCCAGCAGCCCCGAAGGGGTAACGCAGTATTTT
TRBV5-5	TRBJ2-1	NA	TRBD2	CASSETSGSSYNEQFF	TGTGCCAGCAGCGAAACTAGCGGGAGCTCCTACAATGAGCAGTTCTTC
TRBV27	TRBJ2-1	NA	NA	CASSPNLLSSSYNEQFF	TGTGCCAGCAGTCCCAATCTTCTGTCGTCCTCCTACAATGAGCAGTTCTTC
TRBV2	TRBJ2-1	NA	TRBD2	CASSRLAGTDNEQFF	TGTGCCAGCAGCAGACTAGCGGGAACGGACAATGAGCAGTTCTTC
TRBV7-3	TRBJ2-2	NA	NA	CASSLGLTNTGELFF	TGTGCCAGCAGCTTAGGGCTAACGAACACCGGGGAGCTGTTTTTT
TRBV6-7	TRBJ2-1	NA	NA	CASSYSRGSYNEQFF	TGTGCCAGCAGTTACTCTCGGGGCTCCTACAATGAGCAGTTCTTC
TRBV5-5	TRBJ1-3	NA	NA	CASSVDVGNTIYF	TGTGCCAGCAGCGTGGACGTGGGAAACACCATATATTTT
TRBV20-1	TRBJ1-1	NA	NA	CSASRTEAFF	TGCAGTGCCAGTCGAACTGAAGCTTTCTTT
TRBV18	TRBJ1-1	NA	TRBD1	CASSTNRGGTEAFF	TGTGCCAGCTCAACCAACAGGGGGGGGACTGAAGCTTTCTTT
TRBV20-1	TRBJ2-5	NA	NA	CSARGLETQYF	TGCAGTGCTAGAGGCTTAGAGACCCAGTACTTC
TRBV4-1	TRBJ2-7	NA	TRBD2	CASSPGGGRSYEQYF	TGCGCCAGCAGCCCCGGGGGGGGCCGGTCCTACGAGCAGTACTTC
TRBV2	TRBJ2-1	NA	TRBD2	CASKASGFYNEQFF	TGTGCCAGCAAGGCTAGCGGGTTCTACAATGAGCAGTTCTTC
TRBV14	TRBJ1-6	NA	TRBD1	CASSQTGVDSPLHF	TGTGCCAGCAGCCAAACAGGGGTGGATTCACCCCTCCACTTT
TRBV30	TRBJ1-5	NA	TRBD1	CAWTRDRGVQPQHF	TGTGCCTGGACTCGGGACAGGGGGGTTCAGCCCCAGCATTTT
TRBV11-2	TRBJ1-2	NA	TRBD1	CASSRGTGVDGYTF	TGTGCCAGCAGCCGCGGGACAGGGGTGGACGGCTACACCTTC
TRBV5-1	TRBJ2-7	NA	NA	CASSFGANDLDEQYF	TGCGCCAGCAGCTTCGGGGCCAACGACCTGGACGAGCAGTACTTC
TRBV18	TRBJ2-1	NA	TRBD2	CASSPPSGSEQFF	TGTGCCAGCTCACCACCTAGCGGGAGTGAGCAGTTCTTC
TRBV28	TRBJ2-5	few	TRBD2	CASRLSAGAGGPMGETQYF	TGTGCCAGCAGATTGTCGGCAGGAGCGGGAGGGCCCATGGGGGAGACCCAGTACTTC
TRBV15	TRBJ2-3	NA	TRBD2	CATRKGAGVGTQYF	TGTGCCACGAGGAAAGGAGCGGGAGTGGGTACGCAGTATTTT
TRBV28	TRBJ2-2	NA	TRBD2	CASRSSGRAQGELFF	TGTGCCAGCAGATCTAGCGGGAGGGCCCAAGGGGAGCTGTTTTTT
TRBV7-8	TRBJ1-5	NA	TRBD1	CASSRGQEFYQPQHF	TGTGCCAGCAGCCGGGGACAGGAGTTTTATCAGCCCCAGCATTTT
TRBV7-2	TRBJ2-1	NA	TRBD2	CASSQGLASNEQFF	TGTGCCAGCAGCCAGGGACTAGCGAGTAATGAGCAGTTCTTC
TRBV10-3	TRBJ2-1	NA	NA	CAIGGRAITPHEQFF	TGTGCCATCGGGGGGAGAGCGATTACCCCCCATGAGCAGTTCTTC
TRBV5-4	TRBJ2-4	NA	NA	CASTYERHRDIQYF	TGTGCCAGCACCTATGAGCGGCATAGGGACATTCAGTACTTC
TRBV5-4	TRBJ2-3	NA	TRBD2	CASSRLAGTDTQYF	TGTGCCAGCAGCCGACTAGCGGGAACAGATACGCAGTATTTT
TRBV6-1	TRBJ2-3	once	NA	CASSSRADTQYF	TGTGCCAGCAGTTCCAGGGCAGATACGCAGTATTTT
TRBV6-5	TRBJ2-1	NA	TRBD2	CASTRLSGRKIEQFF	TGTGCCAGCACGAGGCTTAGCGGGAGGAAGATTGAGCAGTTCTTC
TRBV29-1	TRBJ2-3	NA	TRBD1	CSVGTGGITDTQYF	TGCAGCGTGGGGACAGGGGGAATCACAGATACGCAGTATTTT
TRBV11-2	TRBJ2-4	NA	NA	CASSQSKNIQYF	TGTGCCAGCAGCCAGAGTAAAAACATTCAGTACTTC
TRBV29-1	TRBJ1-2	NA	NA	CSVVAGGQTAGYGYTF	TGCAGCGTTGTCGCGGGGGGGCAGACTGCAGGCTATGGCTACACCTTC
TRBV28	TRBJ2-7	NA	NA	CASNSSRGRPNEQYF	TGTGCCAGCAACTCATCTCGGGGGCGCCCCAACGAGCAGTACTTC
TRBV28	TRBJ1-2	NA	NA	CASTPGRDYGYTF	TGTGCCAGCACCCCGGGCCGAGATTATGGCTACACCTTC
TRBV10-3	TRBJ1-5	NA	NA	CAISEGGTQPQHF	TGTGCCATCAGTGAGGGGGGGACACAGCCCCAGCATTTT
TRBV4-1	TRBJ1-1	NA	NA	CASRPAGYTEAFF	TGCGCCAGCAGACCGGCCGGGTACACTGAAGCTTTCTTT
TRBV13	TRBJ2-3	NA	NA	CASSSRNTDTQYF	TGTGCCAGCAGCTCAAGGAACACAGATACGCAGTATTTT
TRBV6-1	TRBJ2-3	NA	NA	CASGPRLTDTQYF	TGTGCCAGCGGGCCACGACTAACAGATACGCAGTATTTT
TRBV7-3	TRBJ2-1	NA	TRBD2	CASSSMGAGNNEQFF	TGTGCCAGCAGCTCCATGGGAGCGGGGAACAATGAGCAGTTCTTC
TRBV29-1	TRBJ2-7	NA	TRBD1	CSVARDRGFYEQYF	TGCAGCGTTGCTAGGGACAGGGGATTTTACGAGCAGTACTTC
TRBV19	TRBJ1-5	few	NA	CASKVEGASQPQHF	TGTGCCAGTAAGGTAGAAGGGGCGAGTCAGCCCCAGCATTTT
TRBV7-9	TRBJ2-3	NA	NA	CASSYNTDTQYF	TGTGCCAGCAGCTACAACACAGATACGCAGTATTTT
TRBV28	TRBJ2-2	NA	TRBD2	CASSLAGLAGVLPGELFF	TGTGCCAGCAGTTTGGCGGGACTAGCGGGAGTACTCCCCGGGGAGCTGTTTTTT
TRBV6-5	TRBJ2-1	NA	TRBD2	CASSYLAGGWDEQFF	TGTGCCAGCAGTTACCTAGCGGGAGGGTGGGATGAGCAGTTCTTC
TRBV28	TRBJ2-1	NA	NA	CASSLSTGDLYNEQFF	TGTGCCAGCAGTTTATCAACGGGAGACCTCTACAATGAGCAGTTCTTC